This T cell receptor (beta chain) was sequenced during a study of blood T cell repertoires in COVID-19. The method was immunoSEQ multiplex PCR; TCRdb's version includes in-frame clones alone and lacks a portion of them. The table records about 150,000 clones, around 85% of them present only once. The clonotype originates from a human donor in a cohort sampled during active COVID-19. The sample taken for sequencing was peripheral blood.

This CDR3 is CASSMALTGSYEQYF. The DNA of the CDR3 is TGTGCCAGTAGTATGGCACTAACGGGGTCCTACGAGCAGTACTTC. The chain recombines TRBV19 with TRBJ2-7; D possibly corresponds to TRBD2 (5 bases). CDR1 and CDR2 (germline): LNHDA, SQIVND (reference sequence). V was pared by 3 bases and J by 1 base, with 13 bases between. CDR3 length: 15 residues.